This TCR beta chain was observed in a study of response to subunit inactivated influenza vaccine. Study results and caveats: Each seasonal influenza vaccination recruits few new T cells, the authors suggested.

In TCRdb, the RT-PCR reads were re-called with MiXCR into one record per CDR3 protein. The table has hundreds of thousands of distinct CDR3 sequences, roughly 18% seen once. Trimming left V 6 bases short and J 2 bases short, with 9 bases between. The CDR3 covers 13 residues. This clonotype has a count of ten or more. Its cognate antigen is unknown. V gene TRBV12-3 or TRBV12-4 combines with J gene TRBJ2-3; D remains ambiguous. Sequenced here: PBMCs from blood, sampled 5 days after vaccination. The clonotype originates from a man in his forties or fifties who received an inactivated influenza vaccine. The CDR3, as DNA: TGTGCCAGCAGGCTGTCCCCCACAGATACGCAGTATTTT. Its protein is CASRLSPTDTQYF.